The entry that follows covers one T cell receptor (beta chain) sequence. This entry comes from a study of blood T cell repertoires in COVID-19. Across the whole study: Sample material is recorded as cDNA or gDNA derived from T cells, B-cell-depleted T cells, or PBMCs.

As handled by the study authors: From reference gene primer amplification, estimates of nucleated cell counts were derived. Sequencing used immunoSEQ multiplex PCR; TCRdb keeps in-frame clones, though not all of them. Clone size and V and J calls were adopted from that table, with D and trimming inferred from the DNA. The repertoire holds about 330,000 clones, with more than 85% as singletons. Trimming took off 4 bases at V and 1 base at J, with 10 bases between the two ends. The CDR3 is 14 amino acids. From germline, CDR1 is MNHEY and CDR2 SVGAGI. The source is a woman in her twenties or thirties who had recovered from COVID-19. The rearrangement links TRBV6-5 to TRBJ1-1; D possibly corresponds to TRBD1 (6 bases). The sample consisted of PBMCs or T cells enriched from blood (not recorded which). The CDR3, as DNA: TGTGCCAGCAGTTTTCGGACAGCGAACACTGAAGCTTTCTTT. It encodes CASSFRTANTEAFF.